The clone carrying this T cell receptor beta chain was observed a handful of times. Its target is unknown. The whole isolated RNA underwent reverse transcription, so sequencing captured expressed TCRB transcripts. Measured with immunoSEQ multiplex PCR; TCRdb has only the in-frame clones, and not every one. The table lists tens of thousands of clones, about 32% of them singletons, with 0.4% to 0.45% in the top ten. Deletions cut 4 bases from V and 0 bases from J, with 12 bases between. The CDR3 extends over 16 amino acids. CDR1 is LNHDA and CDR2 is SQIVND in the germline V gene (reference sequence). The sample originates from a study of beta chain features in type 1 diabetes. Study observations and caveats: When VDJ junctions were examined, type 1 diabetes patients showed fewer insertions and more deletions.

V usage is TRBV19 and J usage is TRBJ1-4; weak D call: TRBD1 (6 bases). The specimen sequenced was stem cell memory CD4+ T cells from blood. The source of this sequence is a woman between 18 and 30 years old in good health. CDR3: CASSTQRQATNEKLFF. CDR3 nucleotides: TGTGCCAGTAGTACCCAACGACAGGCAACTAATGAAAAACTGTTTTTT.